This TCR beta chain was recorded in a study of cytomegalovirus exposure and HLA in healthy donors. This CDR3 contains 13 residues. The V gene lost 7 bases and the J gene lost 7 bases, with 17 bases spanning the gap. Germline V gene lookup returns CDR1 SGHTA and CDR2 FQGTGA. The study ran its PCR with 60 Vbeta and 13 Jbeta primers. Under the authors' procedure: Roughly 9.9 million shared chains were among the 65 million to 85 million unique TCR beta chains that a later analysis counted. TCRdb's table, derived via immunoSEQ multiplex PCR, lists solely in-frame clones and lacks some. That table is the source of V, J and clone size, and D and trimming were worked out from the DNA. The data show under 200,000 clones, with about 88% seen just once and about 2.5% held by the top ten.

This chain connects TRBV7-3 to TRBJ2-7; perhaps TRBD2 as D (6 bases). The source is a man aged 25-45 years in good health and CMV-seropositive. Sequencing was carried out using PBMCs. CDR3 DNA: TGTGCCAGCAACTCGGGACCGGCGGGGGAGCAGTACTTC. Encoded protein: CASNSGPAGEQYF.